The clone carrying this T cell receptor (beta chain) was seen more than once but under ten times. The target antigen is unknown. Just one base apart from a much larger clone, this may be a read error. This sample stems from a study of T cells in Graves' hyperthyroidism and ophthalmopathy. Study-level information: Blood was drawn when the patient was first diagnosed and still untreated. General observations from the study: In simple terms, a model built on 13 V-J features told ophthalmopathy apart from stable hyperthyroidism. Most thyroid clonotypes that were expanded above 0.001 also turned up in blood. The model predicted ophthalmopathy a median roughly six months before onset.

The germline gives CDR1 MDHEN, CDR2 SYDVKM. CDR3 size: 10 residues. The V end lost 5 bases, the J end lost 2 bases, and 1 base lay between the germline ends. Amplification yielded TCR beta CDR3 regions, with RNA transcripts as the source. A first-round RT-PCR of the TCR CDR3 used the HTBI primer set. MiXCR, applied by TCRdb to the multiplex PCR reads, yields one record per CDR3 protein. Of around 340,000 distinct CDR3 sequences detected, more than 11% appear once; the ten largest clones hold around 24%. Sequenced material: blood. The origin of this receptor is a woman between 25 and 40 years old with Graves' hyperthyroidism. The J gene is TRBJ2-7, the V gene TRBV28; D is unclear. CDR3 residues: CASSTYEQYF. Written as DNA, the CDR3 is TGTGCCAGCAGTACCTACGAGCAGTACTTC.